Following are 21 T cell receptor beta chains from one sample sequenced in a study of CD8 T cells in Susac syndrome. Random-hexamer reverse transcription was applied to about 0.45 to 1 ug RNA. Each CDR3 protein is one row after TCRdb ran MiXCR on the immunoSEQ multiplex PCR reads. Among under 350,000 distinct CDR3 sequences listed, 92% were seen once. The sample taken for sequencing was CD4+ T cells from PBMCs. These receptor sequences come from a human donor with multiple sclerosis.

This rearrangement joins TRBV6-1 to TRBJ1-5; 8 bases agree with TRBD1. With 2 bases clipped from V and 6 bases from J, the junction kept 9 bases outside the gene matches. From germline, CDR1 is MNHNS and CDR2 SASEGT. CDR3 size: 16 residues. The CDR3, as DNA: TGTGCCAGCAGTGAACGACGGACAGGGCGTACTCAGCCCCAGCATTTT. Protein product: CASSERRTGRTQPQHF.

This clonotype was observed a single time. CDR3 nucleotides: TGTGCCAGCAGCCCCCGACTAGCGGCAGGGACGACTGAAGCTTTCTTT. Amino acid sequence: CASSPRLAAGTTEAFF. The chain couples TRBV9 to TRBJ1-1, with D tentatively TRBD1 (5 bases). Looked up from germline, CDR1 is SGDLS and CDR2 is YYNGEE. This CDR3 contains 16 residues. Deletions cut 4 bases from V and 5 bases from J, with 21 bases between.

The rearrangement uses TRBV12-3 or TRBV12-4 and TRBJ2-3, with D possibly being TRBD2 (6 bases). V dropped 6 bases and J dropped 3 bases, with 16 bases sitting between them. The CDR3 consists of 15 residues. This CDR3 reads CASSRLVILTDTQYF. The CDR3 nucleotides are TGTGCCAGCAGCAGACTAGTAATTCTTACAGATACGCAGTATTTT.

This rearrangement joins TRBV11-1 to TRBJ1-1; no definite D call. The ends were cut back, 6 bases at V and 3 bases at J, with 20 bases in the middle. This CDR3 contains 16 residues. From germline, CDR1 is SGHAT and CDR2 FQDESV (reference sequence). CDR3: CASSPLGLAEDTEAFF. CDR3 in DNA: TGTGCCAGCAGTCCCCTCGGTCTGGCGGAAGACACTGAAGCTTTCTTT.

This chain uses TRBV20-1 with TRBJ1-1; 8 bases match TRBD1. The CDR3 has 18 residues. V was pared by 4 bases and J by 2 bases, with 18 bases of the junction left unmatched. Germline V gene lookup returns CDR1 DFQATT and CDR2 SNEGSKA (reference sequence). The chain's CDR3 is CSANSGTGRWWENTEAFF. The DNA for the CDR3 is TGCAGTGCTAACTCCGGGACAGGTCGATGGTGGGAAAACACTGAAGCTTTCTTT.

The chain has TRBV20-1 and TRBJ1-3; 7 bases map to TRBD1. The junction had 5 bases not matched to a gene; V was cut back by 6 bases and J by 0 bases. The CDR3 is 14 residues long. The germline CDR1 and CDR2 sequences are DFQATT and SNEGSKA (reference sequence). CDR3 in amino acids: CSAQGQHSGNTIYF. CDR3 bases: TGCAGTGCCCAGGGACAGCACTCTGGAAACACCATATATTTT.

The chain couples TRBV5-8 to TRBJ2-7; D not resolved. The CDR3 contains 13 residues. Trimming took 2 bases from V and 1 from J, leaving 7 bases between them. Looked up from germline, CDR1 is SGHTS and CDR2 is YDEGEE. The CDR3 DNA reads TGTGCCAGCAGCTTCCCCAGATCCTACGAGCAGTACTTC. This translates into CASSFPRSYEQYF.

This chain connects TRBV5-1 to TRBJ1-2, with 10 bases aligning to TRBD1. There are 15 residues in the CDR3. Trimming at V came to 1 base and at J to 3 bases, leaving 3 bases not matched to a gene. The germline V gene encodes CDR1 SGHRS and CDR2 YFSETQ. The CDR3 spells CASSLMTGGDYGYTF. Here the CDR3 DNA reads TGCGCCAGCAGCTTGATGACAGGGGGCGACTATGGCTACACCTTC.

The J gene is TRBJ1-6, the V gene TRBV30, with D tentatively TRBD1 (6 bases). This CDR3 is 13 amino acids long. Trimming removed 3 bases from V and 7 bases from J, with 10 bases in between. The germline CDR1 and CDR2 sequences are GTSNPN and SVGIG (reference sequence). CDR3 bases: TGTGCCTGGAGGGGGGGCTCAAATTCACCCCTCCACTTT. Translated: CAWRGGSNSPLHF.

This chain links TRBV20-1 with TRBJ2-1, with 13 bases matching TRBD2. CDR3 length: 16 residues. The germline CDR1 and CDR2 sequences are DFQATT and SNEGSKA (reference sequence). V shed 7 bases, J shed 7 bases, and the junction held 13 bases outside the gene matches. The CDR3 DNA reads as TGCAGTGTGAAAACTAGCGGGAGGGGGGGCTCAAATGAGCAGTTCTTC. Its protein is CSVKTSGRGGSNEQFF.

This chain connects TRBV7-6 to TRBJ2-7, with D possibly matching TRBD2 (5 bases). Germline V CDR1 and CDR2: SGHVS, FNYEAQ. Trimming left V 5 bases short and J 3 bases short, with 17 bases between. The CDR3 loop spans 15 amino acids. This CDR3 is CASSPGSTGIYEQYF. In DNA form, the CDR3 reads TGTGCCAGCAGCCCAGGTTCTACGGGGATCTACGAGCAGTACTTC.

The rearrangement links TRBV9 to TRBJ2-1; D assignment may be TRBD1 or TRBD2 (6 bases each). Per the germline V gene, CDR1 is SGDLS and CDR2 is YYNGEE. V shed 2 bases and J shed 2 bases, with 11 bases lying between them. The CDR3 runs 15 residues. This CDR3 reads CASSVRGGAYNEQFF. The CDR3 bases are TGTGCCAGCAGCGTCAGGGGCGGGGCCTACAATGAGCAGTTCTTC.

V usage is TRBV12-3 or TRBV12-4 and J usage is TRBJ2-7, with D unclear. The CDR3 sequence is 13 residues long. Trimming took off 7 bases at V and 5 bases at J, with 15 bases between the two ends. The CDR3 coding sequence is TGTGCCAGCACCACAACAAGGGCGGACGAGCAGTACTTC. Encoded protein: CASTTTRADEQYF.

CDR3 in DNA: TGTGCCAGCAGCTTAGTCCAGACGTCTCGCCAAAACATTCAGTACTTC. It codes for CASSLVQTSRQNIQYF. The chain recombines TRBV7-9 with TRBJ2-4; D is unclear. V dropped 1 base and J dropped 5 bases, with 15 bases sitting between them. CDR3 length: 16 amino acids. Germline V lookup: CDR1 SEHNR, CDR2 FQNEAQ (reference sequence).

The genes are TRBV5-1 and TRBJ1-1; no clear D gene. Looked up from germline, CDR1 is SGHRS and CDR2 is YFSETQ. Trimming removed 3 bases from V and 5 bases from J, with 17 bases in between. CDR3 size: 15 residues. The CDR3 DNA is TGCGCCAGCAGCTCAGGAGGGCGATCTGGTACTGAAGCTTTCTTT. Protein sequence: CASSSGGRSGTEAFF.

The CDR3 loop reads CASSPTWNTGELFF. The CDR3 DNA sequence: TGTGCCAGCAGTCCAACATGGAACACCGGGGAGCTGTTTTTT. The gene calls are TRBV27 and TRBJ2-2, with D unresolved. Germline V gives CDR1 MNHEY, CDR2 SMNVEV (reference sequence). This CDR3 comprises 14 residues. Trimming left V 5 bases short and J 1 base short, with 8 bases between.

This rearrangement joins TRBV3-1 to TRBJ1-1, with D possibly TRBD1 on 6 matching bases. The germline V gene has CDR1 LGHDT and CDR2 YNNKEL (reference sequence). This CDR3 is 11 amino acids long. Trimming removed 3 bases at V and 10 bases at J, with 9 bases between. The CDR3: CASSQGRGAFF. The CDR3 coding sequence is TGTGCCAGCAGCCAGGGCAGGGGAGCTTTCTTT.

The J gene is TRBJ1-4, the V gene TRBV2; D unclear. The CDR3 has 16 residues. V gave up 2 bases and J gave up 0 bases, with 10 bases separating them. Germline CDR1 and CDR2: SNHLY and FYNNEI. The CDR3 nucleotides read TGTGCCAGCAGTGAATTCGCAGTGGCAACTAATGAAAAACTGTTTTTT. Amino acids: CASSEFAVATNEKLFF.

With respect to this clonotype: The germline gene is not matched at one end of the junction; a read error may be the cause. The chain couples TRBV29-1 to TRBJ1-1; D remains ambiguous. CDR3 length: 12 amino acids. In germline, CDR1 is SQVTM, CDR2 ANQGSEA. The CDR3 protein is CSVAERNIEAFF. CDR3 DNA sequence: TGCAGCGTTGCCGAGCGGAACATTGAAGCTTTCTTT.

J is TRBJ1-2 and V is TRBV7-6, with D perhaps TRBD1 (5 bases). In germline, CDR1 is SGHVS, CDR2 FNYEAQ. The V end lost 5 bases, the J end lost 4 bases, and 17 bases lay between the germline ends. The length of the CDR3 is 15 residues. CDR3 DNA: TGTGCCAGCAGCCCCCGGGCCCCGGGGGGCTATGGCTACACCTTC. Protein product: CASSPRAPGGYGYTF.

The chain has TRBV9 and TRBJ2-6, with 8 bases aligning to TRBD1. Germline CDR1 reads SGDLS; CDR2 reads YYNGEE. V was pared by 4 bases and J by 4 bases, with 4 bases of the junction left unmatched. CDR3 size: 15 residues. In DNA, the CDR3 is TGTGCCAGCAGCCTCAGGACAGGGGGGGCCAACGTCCTGACTTTC. Encoded protein: CASSLRTGGANVLTF.